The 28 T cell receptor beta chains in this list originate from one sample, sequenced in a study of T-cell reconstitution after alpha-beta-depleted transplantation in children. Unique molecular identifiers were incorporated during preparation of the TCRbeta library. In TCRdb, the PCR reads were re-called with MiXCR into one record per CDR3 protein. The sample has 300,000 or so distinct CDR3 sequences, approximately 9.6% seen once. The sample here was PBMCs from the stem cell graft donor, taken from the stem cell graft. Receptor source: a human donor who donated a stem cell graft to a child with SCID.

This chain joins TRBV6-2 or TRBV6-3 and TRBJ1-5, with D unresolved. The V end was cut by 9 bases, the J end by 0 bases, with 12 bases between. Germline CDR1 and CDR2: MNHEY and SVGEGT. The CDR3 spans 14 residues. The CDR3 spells CASIPEYSNQPQHF. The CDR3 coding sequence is TGTGCCAGTATACCAGAATATAGCAATCAGCCCCAGCATTTT.

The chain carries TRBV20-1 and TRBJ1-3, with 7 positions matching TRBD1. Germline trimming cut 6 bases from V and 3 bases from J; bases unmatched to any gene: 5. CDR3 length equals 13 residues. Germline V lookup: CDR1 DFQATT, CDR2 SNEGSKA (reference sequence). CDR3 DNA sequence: TGCAGTGCAACACAGGGGATTGGAAACACCATATATTTT. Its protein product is CSATQGIGNTIYF.

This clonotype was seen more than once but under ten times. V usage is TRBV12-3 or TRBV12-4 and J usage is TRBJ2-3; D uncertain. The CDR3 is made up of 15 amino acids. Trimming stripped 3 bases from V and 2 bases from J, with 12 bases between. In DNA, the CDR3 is TGTGCCAGCAGTTTCCAGACCTATTCCACAGATACGCAGTATTTT. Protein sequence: CASSFQTYSTDTQYF.

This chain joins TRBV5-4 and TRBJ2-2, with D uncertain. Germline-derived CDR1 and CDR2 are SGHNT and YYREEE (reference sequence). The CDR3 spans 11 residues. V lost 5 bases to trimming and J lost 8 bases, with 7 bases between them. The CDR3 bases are TGTGCCAGCAGGGGTAGGGGGGAGCTGTTTTTT. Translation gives CASRGRGELFF.

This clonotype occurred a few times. This chain's CDR3 is CASSGGWGNQPQHF. Written as DNA, the CDR3 is TGTGCCAGCAGTGGTGGCTGGGGCAATCAGCCCCAGCATTTT. The V call is TRBV6-1, the J call TRBJ1-5; D uncertain. The V gene's germline CDR1 is MNHNS and CDR2 SASEGT. V lost 4 bases to trimming and J lost 2 bases, with 9 bases between them. The CDR3 contains 14 residues.

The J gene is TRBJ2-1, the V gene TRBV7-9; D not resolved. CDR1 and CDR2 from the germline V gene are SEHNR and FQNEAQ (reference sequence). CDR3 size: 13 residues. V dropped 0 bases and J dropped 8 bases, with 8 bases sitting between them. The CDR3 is CASSLAGRDEQFF. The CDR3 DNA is TGTGCCAGCAGCTTAGCAGGAAGGGATGAGCAGTTCTTC.

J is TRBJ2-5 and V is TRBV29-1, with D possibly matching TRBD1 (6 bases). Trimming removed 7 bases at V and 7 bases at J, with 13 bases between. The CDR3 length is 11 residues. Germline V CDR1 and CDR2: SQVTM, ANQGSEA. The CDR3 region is CSAGHLGTQYF. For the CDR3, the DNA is TGCAGCGCGGGACACCTGGGGACCCAGTACTTC. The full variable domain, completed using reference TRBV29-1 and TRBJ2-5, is SAVISQKPSRDICQRGTSLTIQCQVDSQVTMMFWYRQQPGQSLTLIATANQGSEATYESGFVIDKFPISRPNLTFSTLTVSNMSPEDSSIYLCSAGHLGTQYFGPGTRLLVL.

CDR3 nucleotide sequence: TGTGCCAGCAGCCAAGTTCCAGACTACGAGCAGTACTTC. It is translated as CASSQVPDYEQYF. This chain links TRBV4-2 with TRBJ2-7; D unclear. The germline CDR1 and CDR2 sequences are LGHNA and YNFKEQ. The length of the CDR3 is 13 residues. Trimming removed 1 base at V and 3 bases at J, with 7 bases between.

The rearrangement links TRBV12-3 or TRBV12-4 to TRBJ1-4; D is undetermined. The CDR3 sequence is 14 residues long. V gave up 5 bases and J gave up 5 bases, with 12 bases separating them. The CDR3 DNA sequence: TGTGCCAGCAGTAGACGGGAAAGCAATGAAAAACTGTTTTTT. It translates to CASSRRESNEKLFF.

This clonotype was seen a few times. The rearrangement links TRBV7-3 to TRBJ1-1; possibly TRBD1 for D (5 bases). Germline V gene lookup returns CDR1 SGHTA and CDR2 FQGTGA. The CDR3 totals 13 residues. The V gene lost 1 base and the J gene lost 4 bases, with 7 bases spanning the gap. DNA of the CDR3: TGTGCCAGCAGCTTAAATACAGGCACTGAAGCTTTCTTT. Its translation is CASSLNTGTEAFF.

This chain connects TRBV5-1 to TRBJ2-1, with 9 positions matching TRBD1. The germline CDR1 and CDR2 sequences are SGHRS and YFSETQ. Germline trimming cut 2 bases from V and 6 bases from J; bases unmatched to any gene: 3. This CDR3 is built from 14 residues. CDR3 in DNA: TGCGCCAGCAGCTTCTGGACAGGGGTCAATGAGCAGTTCTTC. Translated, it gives CASSFWTGVNEQFF. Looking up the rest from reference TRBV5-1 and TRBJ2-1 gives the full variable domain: KAGVTQTPRYLIKTRGQQVTLSCSPISGHRSVSWYQQTPGQGLQFLFEYFSETQRNKGNFPGRFSGRQFSNSRSEMNVSTLELGDSALYLCASSFWTGVNEQFFGPGTRLTVL.

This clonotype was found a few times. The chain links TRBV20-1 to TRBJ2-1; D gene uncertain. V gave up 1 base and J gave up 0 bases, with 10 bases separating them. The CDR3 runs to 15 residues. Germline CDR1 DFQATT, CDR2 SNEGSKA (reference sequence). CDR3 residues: CSARAARSSYNEQFF. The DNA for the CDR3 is TGCAGTGCTAGAGCCGCCAGGAGCTCCTACAATGAGCAGTTCTTC.

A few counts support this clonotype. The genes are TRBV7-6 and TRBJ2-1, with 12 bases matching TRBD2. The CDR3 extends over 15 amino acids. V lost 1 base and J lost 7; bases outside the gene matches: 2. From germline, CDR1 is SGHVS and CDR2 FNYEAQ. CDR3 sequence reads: CASSLGTSGVNEQFF. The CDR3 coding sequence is TGTGCCAGCAGCTTAGGGACTAGCGGGGTTAATGAGCAGTTCTTC. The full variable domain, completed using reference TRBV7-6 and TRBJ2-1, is GAGVSQSPRYKVTKRGQDVALRCDPISGHVSLYWYRQALGQGPEFLTYFNYEAQQDKSGLPNDRFSAERPEGSISTLTIQRTEQRDSAMYRCASSLGTSGVNEQFFGPGTRLTVL.

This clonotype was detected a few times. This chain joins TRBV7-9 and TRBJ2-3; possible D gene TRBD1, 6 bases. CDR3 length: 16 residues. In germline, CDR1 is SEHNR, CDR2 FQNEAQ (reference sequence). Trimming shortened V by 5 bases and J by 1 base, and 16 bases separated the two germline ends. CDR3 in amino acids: CASSPDPGQGTDTQYF. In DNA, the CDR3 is TGTGCCAGCAGCCCGGATCCGGGACAAGGCACAGATACGCAGTATTTT.

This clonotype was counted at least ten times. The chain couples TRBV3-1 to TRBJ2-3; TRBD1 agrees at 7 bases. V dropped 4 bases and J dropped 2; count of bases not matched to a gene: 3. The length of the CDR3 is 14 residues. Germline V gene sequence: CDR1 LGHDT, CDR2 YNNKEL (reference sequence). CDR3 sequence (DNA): TGTGCCAGCAGCCGGGACAGTACCACAGATACGCAGTATTTT. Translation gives CASSRDSTTDTQYF.

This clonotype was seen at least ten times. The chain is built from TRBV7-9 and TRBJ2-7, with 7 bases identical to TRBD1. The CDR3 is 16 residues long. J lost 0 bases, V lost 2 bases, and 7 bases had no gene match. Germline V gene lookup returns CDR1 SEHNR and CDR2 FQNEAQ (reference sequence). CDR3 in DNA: TGTGCCAGCAGCTTAAGGAAACAGGGGAGCTCCTACGAGCAGTACTTC. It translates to CASSLRKQGSSYEQYF.

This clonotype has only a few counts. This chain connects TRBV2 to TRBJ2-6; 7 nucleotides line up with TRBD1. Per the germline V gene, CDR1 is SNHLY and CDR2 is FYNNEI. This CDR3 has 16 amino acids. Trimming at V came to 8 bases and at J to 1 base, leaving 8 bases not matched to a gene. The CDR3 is CASGRDRESGANVLTF. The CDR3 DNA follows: TGTGCCAGCGGCCGGGACAGAGAATCTGGGGCCAACGTCCTGACTTTC.

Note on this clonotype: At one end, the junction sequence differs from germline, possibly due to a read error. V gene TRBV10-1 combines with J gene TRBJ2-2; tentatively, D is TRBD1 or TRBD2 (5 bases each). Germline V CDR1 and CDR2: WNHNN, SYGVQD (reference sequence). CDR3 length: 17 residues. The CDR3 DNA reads TGCGCCAGCAGTGAGTCGGGCAGGGCGGCGAACACCGGGGATCTGTTTTTT. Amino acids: CASSESGRAANTGDLFF.

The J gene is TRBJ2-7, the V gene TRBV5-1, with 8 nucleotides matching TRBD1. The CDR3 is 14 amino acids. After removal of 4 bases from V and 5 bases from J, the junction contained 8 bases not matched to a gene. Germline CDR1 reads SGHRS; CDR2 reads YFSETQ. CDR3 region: CASSSSPGGHEQYF. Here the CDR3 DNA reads TGCGCCAGCAGCAGTAGTCCAGGGGGCCACGAGCAGTACTTC.

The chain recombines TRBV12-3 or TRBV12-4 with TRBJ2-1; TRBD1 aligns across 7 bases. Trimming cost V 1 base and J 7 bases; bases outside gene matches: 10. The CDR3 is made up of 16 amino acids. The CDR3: CASSLEDREVGNEQFF. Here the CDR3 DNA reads TGTGCCAGCAGTTTAGAAGACAGGGAAGTAGGGAATGAGCAGTTCTTC.

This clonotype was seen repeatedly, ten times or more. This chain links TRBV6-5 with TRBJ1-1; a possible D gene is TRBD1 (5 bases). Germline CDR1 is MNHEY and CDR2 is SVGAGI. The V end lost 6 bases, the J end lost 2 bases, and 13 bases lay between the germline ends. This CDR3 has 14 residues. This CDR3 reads CASSTNRINTEAFF. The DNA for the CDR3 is TGTGCCAGCAGCACGAACAGGATTAACACTGAAGCTTTCTTT.

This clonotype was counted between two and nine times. The CDR3 DNA follows: TGCAGTGCGTGGACAGGGAGCTCCTACGAGCAGTACTTC. Translated, it gives CSAWTGSSYEQYF. This rearrangement joins TRBV20-1 to TRBJ2-7, with 8 bases identical to TRBD1. The CDR3 totals 13 residues. The J segment lost 0 bases and the V segment lost 6 bases, leaving 4 bases of the junction unmatched. The germline V gene encodes CDR1 DFQATT and CDR2 SNEGSKA (reference sequence).

CDR3: CASSIQLAKNIQYF. Here the CDR3 DNA reads TGTGCCAGCTCCATCCAGCTAGCCAAAAACATTCAGTACTTC. J is TRBJ2-4 and V is TRBV18, with D unclear. Looked up from germline, CDR1 is KGHSH and CDR2 is LQKENI. This CDR3 has 14 residues. The V gene lost 6 bases and the J gene lost 0 bases, with 9 bases spanning the gap.

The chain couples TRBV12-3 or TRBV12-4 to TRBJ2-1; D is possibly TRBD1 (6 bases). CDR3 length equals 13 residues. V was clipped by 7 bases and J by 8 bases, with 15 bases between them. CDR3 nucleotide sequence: TGTGCCAGCAATTTCCTCAGGGGCGATGAGCAGTTCTTC. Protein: CASNFLRGDEQFF.

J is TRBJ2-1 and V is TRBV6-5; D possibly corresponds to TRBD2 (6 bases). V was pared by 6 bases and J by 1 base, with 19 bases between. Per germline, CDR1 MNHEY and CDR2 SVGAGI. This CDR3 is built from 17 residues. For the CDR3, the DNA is TGTGCCAGCAGGCCCTTGGGTGGGGGGATATCCTACAATGAGCAGTTCTTC. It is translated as CASRPLGGGISYNEQFF.

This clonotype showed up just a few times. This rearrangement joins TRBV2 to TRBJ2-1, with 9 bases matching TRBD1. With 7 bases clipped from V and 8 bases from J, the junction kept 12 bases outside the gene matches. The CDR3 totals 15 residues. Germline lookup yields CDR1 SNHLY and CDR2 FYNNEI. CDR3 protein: CASTGIGQGFHEQFF. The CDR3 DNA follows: TGTGCCAGCACCGGGATAGGACAGGGGTTCCATGAGCAGTTCTTC.

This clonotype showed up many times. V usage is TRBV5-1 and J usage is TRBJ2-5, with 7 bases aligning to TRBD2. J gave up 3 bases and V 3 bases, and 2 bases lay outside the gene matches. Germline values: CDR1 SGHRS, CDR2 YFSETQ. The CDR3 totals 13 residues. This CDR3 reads CASSWTREETQYF. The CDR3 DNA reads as TGCGCCAGCAGCTGGACTAGAGAAGAGACCCAGTACTTC.

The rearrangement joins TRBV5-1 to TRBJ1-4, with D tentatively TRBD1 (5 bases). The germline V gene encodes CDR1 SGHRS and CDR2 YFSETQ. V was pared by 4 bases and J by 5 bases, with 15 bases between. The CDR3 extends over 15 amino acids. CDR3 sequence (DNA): TGCGCCAGCAGCACCAATGGGGGAGGGAATGAAAAACTGTTTTTT. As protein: CASSTNGGGNEKLFF.